The clone carrying this T cell receptor (beta chain) showed up just a few times. These data come from a study of T-cell reconstitution after alpha-beta-depleted transplantation in children. A library of TCRbeta sequences, prepared with unique molecular identifiers, was generated. MiXCR, run by TCRdb on the PCR reads, gives a single entry per CDR3 protein. The sample has some 500,000 distinct CDR3 sequences, about 30% seen once. This material consisted of PBMCs from the stem cell graft donor, taken from the stem cell graft. This clonotype originated in a human donor who donated a stem cell graft to a child with aplastic anemia.

The CDR3 protein is CASRNTGTTNTEAFF. CDR3 nucleotide sequence: TGTGCCAGCCGAAACACCGGCACTACGAACACTGAAGCTTTCTTT. The chain is built from TRBV6-2 or TRBV6-3 and TRBJ1-1, with D unresolved. Germline CDR1 MNHEY, CDR2 SVGEGT. This CDR3 has 15 residues. Trimming stripped 8 bases from V and 1 base from J, with 17 bases between.